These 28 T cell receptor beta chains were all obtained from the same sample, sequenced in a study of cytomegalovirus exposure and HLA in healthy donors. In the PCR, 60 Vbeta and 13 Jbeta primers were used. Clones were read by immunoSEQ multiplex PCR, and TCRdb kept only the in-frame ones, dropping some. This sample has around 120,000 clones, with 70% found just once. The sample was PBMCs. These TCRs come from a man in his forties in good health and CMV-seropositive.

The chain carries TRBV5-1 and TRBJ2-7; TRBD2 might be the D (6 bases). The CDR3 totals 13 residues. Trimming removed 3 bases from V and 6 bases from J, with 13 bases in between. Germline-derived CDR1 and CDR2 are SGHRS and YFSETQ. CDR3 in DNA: TGCGCCAGCAGCTCGCGCGGGGCGCGCGAGCAGTACTTC. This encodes CASSSRGAREQYF.

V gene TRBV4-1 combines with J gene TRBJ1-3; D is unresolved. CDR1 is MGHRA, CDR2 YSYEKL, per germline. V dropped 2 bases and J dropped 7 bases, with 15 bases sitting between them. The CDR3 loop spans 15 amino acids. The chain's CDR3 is CASSQKALSGNTIYF. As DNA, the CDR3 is TGCGCCAGCAGCCAAAAGGCCCTCTCGGGGAACACCATATATTTT.

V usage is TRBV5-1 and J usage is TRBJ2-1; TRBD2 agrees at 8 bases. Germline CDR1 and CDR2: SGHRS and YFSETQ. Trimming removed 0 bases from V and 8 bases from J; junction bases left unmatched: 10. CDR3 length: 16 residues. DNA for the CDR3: TGCGCCAGCAGCTTGGGGTCCAGCGGGAGCACGGATGAGCAGTTCTTC. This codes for CASSLGSSGSTDEQFF.

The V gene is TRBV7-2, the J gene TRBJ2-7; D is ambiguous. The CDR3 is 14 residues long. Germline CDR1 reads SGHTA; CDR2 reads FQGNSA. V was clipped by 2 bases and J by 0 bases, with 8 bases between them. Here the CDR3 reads CASSLRPDSYEQYV. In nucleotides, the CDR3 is TGTGCCAGCAGCTTACGCCCCGACTCCTACGAGCAGTACGTC.

CDR3 coding DNA: TGTGCCAGAGAGGACAGGGCAAAAACTAGCACAGATACGCAGTATTTT. This gives the protein CAREDRAKTSTDTQYF. The V and J genes are TRBV2 and TRBJ2-3; 8 bases agree with TRBD1. The trim removed 9 bases at V and 0 bases at J, leaving 11 bases unmatched. The CDR3 contains 16 residues. Germline values: CDR1 SNHLY, CDR2 FYNNEI.

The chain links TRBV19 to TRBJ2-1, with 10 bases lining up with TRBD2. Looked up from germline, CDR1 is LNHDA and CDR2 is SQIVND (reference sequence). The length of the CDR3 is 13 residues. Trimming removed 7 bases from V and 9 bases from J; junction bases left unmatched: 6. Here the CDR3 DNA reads TGTGCCAGTAATCGAGCGGGAGGGCCTGAGCAGTTCTTC. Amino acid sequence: CASNRAGGPEQFF.

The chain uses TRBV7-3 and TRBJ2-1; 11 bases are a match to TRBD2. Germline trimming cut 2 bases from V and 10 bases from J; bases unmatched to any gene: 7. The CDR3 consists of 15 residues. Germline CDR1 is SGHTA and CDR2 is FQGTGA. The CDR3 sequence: CASSLLAGGLMEQFF. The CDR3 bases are TGTGCCAGCAGCTTACTAGCGGGAGGCCTCATGGAGCAGTTCTTC.

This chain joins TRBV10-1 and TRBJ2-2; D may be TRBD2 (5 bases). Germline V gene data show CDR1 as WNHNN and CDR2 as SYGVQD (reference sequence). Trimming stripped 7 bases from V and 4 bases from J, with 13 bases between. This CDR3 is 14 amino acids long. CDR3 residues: CASKVSAGTGELFF. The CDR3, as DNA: TGCGCCAGCAAAGTATCGGCGGGCACCGGGGAGCTGTTTTTT.

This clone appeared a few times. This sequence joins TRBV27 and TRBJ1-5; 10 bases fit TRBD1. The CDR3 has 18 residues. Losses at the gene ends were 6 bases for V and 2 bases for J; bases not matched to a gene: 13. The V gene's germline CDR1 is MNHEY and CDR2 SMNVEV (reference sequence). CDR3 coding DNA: TGTGCCAGCAGCCGGACCGGGACAGGGGTCTTGCGCAATCAGCCCCAGCATTTT. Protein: CASSRTGTGVLRNQPQHF.

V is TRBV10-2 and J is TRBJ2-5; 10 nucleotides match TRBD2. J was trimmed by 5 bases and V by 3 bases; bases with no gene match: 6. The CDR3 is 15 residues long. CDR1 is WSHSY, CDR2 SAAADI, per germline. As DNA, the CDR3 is TGCGCCAGCAGTGATAGCGGGAGGAATCACGAGACCCAGTACTTC. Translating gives CASSDSGRNHETQYF.

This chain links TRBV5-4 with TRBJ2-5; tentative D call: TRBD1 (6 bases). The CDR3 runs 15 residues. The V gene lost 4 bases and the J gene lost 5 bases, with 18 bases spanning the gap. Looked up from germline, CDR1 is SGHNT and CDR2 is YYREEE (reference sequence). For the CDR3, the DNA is TGTGCCAGCAGCAGACAATCGGGACAAGCCGAGACCCAGTACTTC. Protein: CASSRQSGQAETQYF.

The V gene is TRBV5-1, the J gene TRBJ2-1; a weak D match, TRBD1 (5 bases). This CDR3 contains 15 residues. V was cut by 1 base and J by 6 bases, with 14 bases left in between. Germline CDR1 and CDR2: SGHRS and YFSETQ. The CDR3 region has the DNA TGCGCCAGCAGCTTGTCACAGGCGCTAGGCAATGAGCAGTTCTTC. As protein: CASSLSQALGNEQFF.

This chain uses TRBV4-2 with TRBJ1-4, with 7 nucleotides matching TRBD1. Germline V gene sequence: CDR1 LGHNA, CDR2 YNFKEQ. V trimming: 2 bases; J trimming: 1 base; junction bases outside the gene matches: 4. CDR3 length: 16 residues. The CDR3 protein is CASSQSAGGTNEKLFF. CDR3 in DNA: TGTGCCAGCAGCCAATCCGCAGGGGGAACTAATGAAAAACTGTTTTTT.

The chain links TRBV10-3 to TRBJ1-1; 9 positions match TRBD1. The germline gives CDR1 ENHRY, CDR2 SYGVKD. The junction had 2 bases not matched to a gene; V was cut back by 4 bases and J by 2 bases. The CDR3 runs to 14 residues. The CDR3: CAISADRGNTEAFF. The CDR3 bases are TGTGCCATCAGTGCGGACAGGGGCAACACTGAAGCTTTCTTT.

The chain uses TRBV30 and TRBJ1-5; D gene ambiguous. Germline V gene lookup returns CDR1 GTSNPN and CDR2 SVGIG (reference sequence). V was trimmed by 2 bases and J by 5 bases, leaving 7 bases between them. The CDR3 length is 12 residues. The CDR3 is CAWSSGDQPQHF. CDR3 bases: TGTGCCTGGAGTAGCGGGGATCAGCCCCAGCATTTT.

The DNA for the CDR3 is TGTGCCTGGAAAGGACAGTATCTCAACTATGGCTACACCTTC. Amino acid sequence: CAWKGQYLNYGYTF. The V call is TRBV30, the J call TRBJ1-2; D perhaps matches TRBD1 (6 bases). There are 14 residues in the CDR3. Germline V gene data show CDR1 as GTSNPN and CDR2 as SVGIG (reference sequence). V shed 4 bases and J shed 2 bases, with 14 bases lying between them.

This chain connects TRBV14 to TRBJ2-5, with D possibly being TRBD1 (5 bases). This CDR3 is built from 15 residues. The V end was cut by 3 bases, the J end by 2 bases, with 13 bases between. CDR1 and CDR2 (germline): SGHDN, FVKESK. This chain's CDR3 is CASSQAEDRQETQYF. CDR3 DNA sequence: TGTGCCAGCAGCCAGGCCGAAGACAGACAAGAGACCCAGTACTTC.

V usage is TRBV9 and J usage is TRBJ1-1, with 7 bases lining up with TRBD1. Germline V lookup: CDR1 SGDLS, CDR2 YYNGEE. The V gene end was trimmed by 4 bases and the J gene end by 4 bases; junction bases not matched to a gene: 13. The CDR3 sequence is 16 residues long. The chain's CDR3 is CASSPQGTVGFTEAFF. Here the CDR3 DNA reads TGTGCCAGCAGCCCCCAAGGGACAGTTGGCTTCACTGAAGCTTTCTTT.

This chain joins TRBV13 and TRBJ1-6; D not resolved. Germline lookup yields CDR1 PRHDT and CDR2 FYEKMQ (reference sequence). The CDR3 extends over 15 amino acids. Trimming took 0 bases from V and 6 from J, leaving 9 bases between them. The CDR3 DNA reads TGTGCCAGCAGCTTAGGAGCAGGTCTTAATTCACCCCTCCACTTT. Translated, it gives CASSLGAGLNSPLHF. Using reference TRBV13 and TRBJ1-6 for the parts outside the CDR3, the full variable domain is AAGVIQSPRHLIKEKRETATLKCYPIPRHDTVYWYQQGPGQDPQFLISFYEKMQSDKGSIPDRFSAQQFSDYHSELNMSSLELGDSALYFCASSLGAGLNSPLHFGNGTRLTVT.

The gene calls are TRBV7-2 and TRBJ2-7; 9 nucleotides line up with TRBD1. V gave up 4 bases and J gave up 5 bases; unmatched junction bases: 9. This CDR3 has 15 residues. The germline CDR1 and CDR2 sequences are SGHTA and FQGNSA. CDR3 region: CASSYAGQGFDEQYF. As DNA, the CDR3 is TGTGCCAGCAGCTACGCGGGACAGGGATTCGACGAGCAGTACTTC.

CDR3 coding DNA: TGTGCCAGCCCCTCCTGGACAGGGGTCGAAGGCTACACCTTC. Its translation is CASPSWTGVEGYTF. This chain joins TRBV5-4 and TRBJ1-2, with 9 nucleotides matching TRBD1. Germline V gene data show CDR1 as SGHNT and CDR2 as YYREEE (reference sequence). CDR3 length equals 14 residues. Trimming removed 7 bases from V and 8 bases from J; junction bases left unmatched: 12.

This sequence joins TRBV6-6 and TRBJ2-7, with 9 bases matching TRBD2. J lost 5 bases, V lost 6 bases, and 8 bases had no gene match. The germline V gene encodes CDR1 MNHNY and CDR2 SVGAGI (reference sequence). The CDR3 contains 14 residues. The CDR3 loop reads CASSQLAGFHEQYF. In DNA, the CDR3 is TGTGCCAGCAGCCAACTAGCGGGCTTCCACGAGCAGTACTTC.

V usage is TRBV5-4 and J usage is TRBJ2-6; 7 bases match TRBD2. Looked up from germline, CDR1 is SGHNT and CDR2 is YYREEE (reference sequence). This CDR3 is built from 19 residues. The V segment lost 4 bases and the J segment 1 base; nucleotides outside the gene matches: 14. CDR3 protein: CASSRGDFLWGSGANVLTF. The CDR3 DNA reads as TGTGCCAGCAGCCGGGGGGACTTCCTCTGGGGGTCTGGGGCCAACGTCCTGACTTTC. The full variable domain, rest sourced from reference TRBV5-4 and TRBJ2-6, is ETGVTQSPTHLIKTRGQQVTLRCSSQSGHNTVSWYQQALGQGPQFIFQYYREEENGRGNFPPRFSGLQFPNYSSELNVNALELDDSALYLCASSRGDFLWGSGANVLTFGAGSRLTVL.

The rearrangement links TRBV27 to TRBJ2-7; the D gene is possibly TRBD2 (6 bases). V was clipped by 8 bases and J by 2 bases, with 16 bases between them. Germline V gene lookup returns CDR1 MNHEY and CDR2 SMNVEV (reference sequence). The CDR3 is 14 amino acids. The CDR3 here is CASARGGLTYEQYF. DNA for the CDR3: TGTGCCAGCGCACGTGGGGGGTTAACCTACGAGCAGTACTTC.

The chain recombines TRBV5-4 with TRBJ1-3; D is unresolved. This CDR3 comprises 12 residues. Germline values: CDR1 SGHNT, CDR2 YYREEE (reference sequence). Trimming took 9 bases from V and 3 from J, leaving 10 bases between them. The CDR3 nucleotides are TGTGCCATTCACCGGGGTGGAAACACCATATATTTT. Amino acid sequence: CAIHRGGNTIYF.

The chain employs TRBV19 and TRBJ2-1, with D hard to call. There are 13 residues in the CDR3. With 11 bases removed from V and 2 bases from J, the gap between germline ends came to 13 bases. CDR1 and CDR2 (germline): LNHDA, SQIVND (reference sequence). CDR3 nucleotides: TGTGCCTCGAGCCAAGCGACCTACAATGAGCAGTTCTTC. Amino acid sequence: CASSQATYNEQFF.

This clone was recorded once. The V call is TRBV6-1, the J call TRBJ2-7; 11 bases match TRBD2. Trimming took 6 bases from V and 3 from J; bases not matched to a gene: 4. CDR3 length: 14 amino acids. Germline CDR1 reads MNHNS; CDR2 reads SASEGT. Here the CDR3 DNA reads TGTGCCAGCAGAGGACTAGCGGGCAGCTACGAGCAGTACTTC. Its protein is CASRGLAGSYEQYF.

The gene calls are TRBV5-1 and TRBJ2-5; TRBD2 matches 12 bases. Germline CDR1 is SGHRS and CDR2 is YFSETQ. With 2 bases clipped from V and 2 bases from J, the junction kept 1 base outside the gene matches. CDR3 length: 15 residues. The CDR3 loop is CASSFLAGGQETQYF. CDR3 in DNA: TGCGCCAGCAGCTTCCTAGCGGGAGGGCAAGAGACCCAGTACTTC.